This entry describes one TCR beta chain. Its antigen remains unidentified. In the ViraFEST assay, antigen-specific CD4+ clonotypes were identified by expansion after peptide-pool stimulation. A 10-day culture period preceded the isolation of CD4+ T cells. This individual tested PCR-positive for SARS-CoV-2 infection between March and December 2020. PBMC cultures contained 1.5 million to 2 million cells per well, approximately 9.2 IU/ml IL-2 and roughly 9.5 ug/ml peptides. This sample was taken from a study of vaccination effects on CD4 cells after COVID-19. Study-level information: BNT162b2 vaccine or mRNA-1273 vaccine was given to participants in two doses. The two convalescent patients provided samples 16 days and one week before vaccination.

TCRdb's copy holds only in-frame clones and misses some; the assay was immunoSEQ multiplex PCR. The table lists tens of thousands of clones, 76% of them singletons. The CDR3 extends over 14 amino acids. Trimming removed 4 bases at V and 5 bases at J, with 12 bases between. Germline CDR1 KGHSH, CDR2 LQKENI. The study's findings and limits: Marked clonal contraction was seen late after vaccination (in both infection- and vaccine-induced clones).

The material sequenced was CD4+ T cells from PBMCs cultured with HIV peptides, taken before COVID-19 vaccination. Indicated subset: HIV-1 Nef peptide pool negative control/reference culture. The receptor was isolated from a human donor who had a prior SARS-CoV-2 infection. This chain links TRBV18 with TRBJ2-1; D gene uncertain. CDR3 in amino acids: CASSRTPLDNEQFF. DNA for the CDR3: TGTGCCAGCTCACGAACACCCCTCGACAATGAGCAGTTCTTC.